This T cell receptor (beta chain) was recorded in a study of shared clonotypes between healthy human individuals. General study findings and limits: Generally, naive subsets (rather than memory subsets) showed larger estimated richness.

Remarks on this clone: Its target is unknown.

V gave up 7 bases and J gave up 6 bases, with 19 bases separating them. This CDR3 spans 15 amino acids. CDR1 is SNHLY, CDR2 FYNNEI, per germline. Produced via immunoSEQ multiplex PCR; TCRdb's table is partial and in-frame only. This table has roughly 320,000 clones, around 87% appearing once. The sequencing input was memory CD8+ T cells sorted from blood. Subset specified: CD45RO+ cells pooled with CCR7-negative TemRA cells. The sequence was collected from a man aged 18 to 29 in good health. The chain joins TRBV2 to TRBJ2-1; tentatively, D is TRBD1 or TRBD2 (5 bases each). The DNA for the CDR3 is TGTGCCAGCATTCCCGGGACCTCAGTACCCAATGAGCAGTTCTTC. Its protein product is CASIPGTSVPNEQFF.